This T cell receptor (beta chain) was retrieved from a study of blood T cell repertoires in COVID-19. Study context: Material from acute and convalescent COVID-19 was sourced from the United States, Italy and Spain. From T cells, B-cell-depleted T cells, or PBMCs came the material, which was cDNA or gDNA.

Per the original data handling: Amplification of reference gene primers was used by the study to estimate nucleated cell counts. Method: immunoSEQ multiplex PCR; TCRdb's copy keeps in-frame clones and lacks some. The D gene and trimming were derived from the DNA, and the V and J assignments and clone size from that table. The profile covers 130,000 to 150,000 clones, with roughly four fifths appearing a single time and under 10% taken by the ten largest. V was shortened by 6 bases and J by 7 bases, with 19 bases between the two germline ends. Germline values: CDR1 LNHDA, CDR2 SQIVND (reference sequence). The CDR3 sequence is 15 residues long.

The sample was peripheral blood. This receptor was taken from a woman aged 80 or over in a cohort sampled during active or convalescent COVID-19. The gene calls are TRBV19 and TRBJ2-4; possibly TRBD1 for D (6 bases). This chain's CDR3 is CASRTRPTQGNIQYF. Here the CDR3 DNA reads TGTGCCAGTAGAACGCGCCCGACACAGGGCAACATTCAGTACTTC.